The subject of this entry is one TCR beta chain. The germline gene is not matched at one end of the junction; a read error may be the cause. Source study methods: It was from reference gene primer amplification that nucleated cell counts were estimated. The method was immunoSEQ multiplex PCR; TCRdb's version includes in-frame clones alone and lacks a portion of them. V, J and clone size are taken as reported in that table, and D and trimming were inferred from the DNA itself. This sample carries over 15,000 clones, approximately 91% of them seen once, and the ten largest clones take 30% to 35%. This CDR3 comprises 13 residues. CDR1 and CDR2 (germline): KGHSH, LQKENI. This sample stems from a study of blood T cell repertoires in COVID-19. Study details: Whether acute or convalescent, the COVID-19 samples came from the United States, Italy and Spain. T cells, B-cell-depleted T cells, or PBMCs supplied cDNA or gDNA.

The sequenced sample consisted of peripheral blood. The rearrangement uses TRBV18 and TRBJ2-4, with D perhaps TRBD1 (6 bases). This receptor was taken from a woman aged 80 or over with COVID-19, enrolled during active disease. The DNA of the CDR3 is TGTGCCACCTCAATGGGGGCGGAAAACATTCAGTACTTC. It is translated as CATSMGAENIQYF.